This T cell receptor beta chain was captured in a study of T-cell reconstitution after alpha-beta-depleted transplantation in children. Unique molecular identifiers were used in preparing the TCRbeta library. MiXCR was run by TCRdb on the PCR reads, yielding one entry per CDR3 protein. Of hundreds of thousands of distinct CDR3 sequences in the sample, 30% to 35% are singletons; the top ten hold 2% to 3%. The sample holds a few counts of this clonotype. This sequence was found in a human donor who donated a stem cell graft to a child with aplastic anemia. Here the sequenced sample was PBMCs from the stem cell graft donor, taken from the stem cell graft.

The CDR3 DNA is TGTGCCAGCAGTTACCCAGAGAGGACTGAAGCTTTCTTT. This codes for CASSYPERTEAFF. V is TRBV6-5 and J is TRBJ1-1; D remains ambiguous. Germline V gene data show CDR1 as MNHEY and CDR2 as SVGAGI. V dropped 2 bases and J dropped 5 bases, with 9 bases sitting between them. CDR3 size: 13 residues.